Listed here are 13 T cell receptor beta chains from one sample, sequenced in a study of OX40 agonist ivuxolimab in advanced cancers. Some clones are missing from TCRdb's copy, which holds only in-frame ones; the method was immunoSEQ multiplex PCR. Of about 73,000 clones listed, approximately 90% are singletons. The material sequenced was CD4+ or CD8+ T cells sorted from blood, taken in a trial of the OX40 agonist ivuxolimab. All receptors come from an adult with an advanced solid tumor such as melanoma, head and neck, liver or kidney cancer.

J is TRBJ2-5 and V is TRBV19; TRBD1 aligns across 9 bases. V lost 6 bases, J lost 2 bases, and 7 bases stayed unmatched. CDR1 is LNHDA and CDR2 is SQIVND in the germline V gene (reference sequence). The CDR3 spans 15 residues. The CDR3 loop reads CASRTGGYNQETQYF. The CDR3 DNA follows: TGTGCCAGTAGAACAGGGGGCTACAATCAAGAGACCCAGTACTTC.

In DNA form, the CDR3 reads TGTGCCAGCAGCTTGGTGGGTAGCGAAGAGACCCAGTACTTC. Amino acid sequence: CASSLVGSEETQYF. The chain is built from TRBV5-4 and TRBJ2-5; possible D gene TRBD2, 5 bases. Germline assignment: CDR1 SGHNT and CDR2 YYREEE (reference sequence). The CDR3 runs 14 residues. The V and J ends lost 0 bases and 3 bases respectively, with 9 bases between them.

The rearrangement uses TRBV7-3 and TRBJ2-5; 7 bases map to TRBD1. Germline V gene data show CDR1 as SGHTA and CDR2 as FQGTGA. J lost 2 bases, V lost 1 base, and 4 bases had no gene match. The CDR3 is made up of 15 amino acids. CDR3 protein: CASSLKGQLQETQYF. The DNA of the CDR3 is TGTGCCAGCAGCTTAAAGGGACAGTTACAAGAGACCCAGTACTTC.

The CDR3 DNA sequence: TGCAGTGCGAGGGTCTCCTACGAGCAGTACTTC. This gives the protein CSARVSYEQYF. The chain links TRBV20-1 to TRBJ2-7; D possibly corresponds to TRBD2 (5 bases). The CDR3 sequence is 11 residues long. Deletions cut 6 bases from V and 0 bases from J, with 6 bases between. Germline V CDR1 and CDR2: DFQATT, SNEGSKA (reference sequence).

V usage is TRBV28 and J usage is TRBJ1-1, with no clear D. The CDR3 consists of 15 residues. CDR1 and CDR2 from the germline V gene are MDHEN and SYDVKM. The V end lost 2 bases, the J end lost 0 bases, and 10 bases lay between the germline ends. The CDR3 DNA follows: TGTGCCAGCAGTTTACTCCCAGGAATGAACACTGAAGCTTTCTTT. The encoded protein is CASSLLPGMNTEAFF. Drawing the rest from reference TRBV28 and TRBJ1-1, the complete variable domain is DVKVTQSSRYLVKRTGEKVFLECVQDMDHENMFWYRQDPGLGLRLIYFSYDVKMKEKGDIPEGYSVSREKKERFSLILESASTNQTSMYLCASSLLPGMNTEAFFGQGTRLTVV.

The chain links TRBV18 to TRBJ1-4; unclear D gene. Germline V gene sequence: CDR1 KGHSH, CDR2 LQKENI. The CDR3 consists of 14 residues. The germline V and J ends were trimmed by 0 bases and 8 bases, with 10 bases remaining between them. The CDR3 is CASSPPGEREKLFF. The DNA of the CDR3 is TGTGCCAGCTCACCACCCGGGGAACGGGAAAAACTGTTTTTT.

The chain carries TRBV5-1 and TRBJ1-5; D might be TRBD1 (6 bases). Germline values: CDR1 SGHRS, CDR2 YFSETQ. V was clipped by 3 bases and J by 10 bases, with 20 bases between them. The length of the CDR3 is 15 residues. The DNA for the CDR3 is TGCGCCAGCAGCTGGACCGGGACAACGGGGAGCCCCCAGCATTTT. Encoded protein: CASSWTGTTGSPQHF.

The CDR3 loop reads CASSLVTNTEAFF. CDR3 in DNA: TGTGCCAGCAGCTTAGTAACGAACACTGAAGCTTTCTTT. The chain is built from TRBV7-9 and TRBJ1-1; no definite D call. The CDR3 sequence is 13 residues long. Trimming left V 1 base short and J 1 base short, with 4 bases between. Germline V gene lookup returns CDR1 SEHNR and CDR2 FQNEAQ (reference sequence).

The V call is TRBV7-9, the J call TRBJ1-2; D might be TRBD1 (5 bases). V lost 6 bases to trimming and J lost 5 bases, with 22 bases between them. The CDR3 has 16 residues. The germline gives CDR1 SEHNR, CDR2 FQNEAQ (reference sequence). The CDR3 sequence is CASRRPDRGRTYGYTF. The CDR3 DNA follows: TGTGCCAGCAGACGTCCGGACCGGGGGAGAACGTATGGCTACACCTTC.

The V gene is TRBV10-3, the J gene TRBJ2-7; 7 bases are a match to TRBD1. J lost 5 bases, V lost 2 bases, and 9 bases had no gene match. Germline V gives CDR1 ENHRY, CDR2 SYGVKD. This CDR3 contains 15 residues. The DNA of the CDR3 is TGTGCCATCAGTGAGACTAGACAGGGTCGCAACGAGCAGTACTTC. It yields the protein CAISETRQGRNEQYF.

The DNA for the CDR3 is TGTGCCAGCAGCTCGACGACAGGTGTGTCCTACAATGAGCAGTTCTTC. Translation: CASSSTTGVSYNEQFF. This chain uses TRBV5-4 with TRBJ2-1; D is possibly TRBD1 (6 bases). The CDR3 is made up of 16 amino acids. V was trimmed by 3 bases and J by 1 base, leaving 14 bases between them. CDR1 is SGHNT, CDR2 YYREEE, per germline (reference sequence).

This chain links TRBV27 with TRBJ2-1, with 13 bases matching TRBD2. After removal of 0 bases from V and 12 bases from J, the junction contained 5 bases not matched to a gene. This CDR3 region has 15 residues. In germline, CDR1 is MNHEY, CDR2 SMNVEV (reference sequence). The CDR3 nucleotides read TGTGCCAGCAGTTTATCGGGGACTAGCGGGACGGTGCAGTTCTTC. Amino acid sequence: CASSLSGTSGTVQFF.

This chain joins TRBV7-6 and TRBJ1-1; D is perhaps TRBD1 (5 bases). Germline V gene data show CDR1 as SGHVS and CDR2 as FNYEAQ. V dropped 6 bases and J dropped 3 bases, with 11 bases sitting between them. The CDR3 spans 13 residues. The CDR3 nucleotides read TGTGCCAGCAGACAACAGGTCCACACTGAAGCTTTCTTT. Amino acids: CASRQQVHTEAFF.